This paragraph covers one T cell receptor (beta chain) sequence. Its antigen is currently unknown. The data derive from a study of T cells in Graves' hyperthyroidism and ophthalmopathy. CDR1 is SGHRS and CDR2 is YFSETQ in the germline V gene. The CDR3 is 18 residues long. Trimming pared 4 bases from V and 2 bases from J, leaving 19 bases between. For the diagnoses, clinical symptoms, serum thyroxine and TRAb, thyroid ultrasound and orbital computed tomography were used. General study findings and limits: Onset of ophthalmopathy came a median approximately 6 months after the model predicted it. The blood repertoire included most of the expanded thyroid clonotypes above 0.001.

There were TCR beta CDR3 regions amplified from RNA transcripts. With the HTBI primer set, the TCR CDR3 went through a first round of RT-PCR. MiXCR, run by TCRdb on the multiplex PCR reads, gives a single entry per CDR3 protein. The sample holds around 400,000 distinct CDR3 sequences, roughly 15% seen once. The chain joins TRBV5-1 to TRBJ2-6; unclear D gene. The sequencing input was blood. The receptor was isolated from a woman aged 60 to 75 with Graves' ophthalmopathy. The CDR3 region is CASSPSRSLRAGANVLTF. The CDR3 DNA follows: TGCGCCAGCAGCCCATCACGAAGTCTTAGGGCTGGGGCCAACGTCCTGACTTTC.